This T cell receptor (beta chain) is drawn from a study of shared clonotypes between healthy human individuals (dated by TCRdb to between 2020 and 2021). Concerning the study at large: A couple of women and three men aged 18 to 49 years were included in the cohort. For each donor, CD4 naive and CD4 memory were each run on three plates, CD8 naive on two plates, and CD8 memory on one plate. Each donor's leukapheresis produced roughly between roughly 0.9 and 9 billion PBMCs. Blood TCR repertoires of roughly five healthy adults were deeply sequenced to estimate repertoire size and the extent of clonotype sharing between individuals. To increase sequencing depth and limit assay-specific biases, TCR repertoire library preparation and sequencing were carried out by different laboratories using diverse techniques. Results the study describes overall, beyond this receptor: Even with the large sequencing depth, rarefaction of the sorted-subset datasets indicated that sequencing was incomplete. Sharing across four donors was observed for around 5% of naive CD4, less than 4% of naive CD8, about 2.5% of memory CD4, and about 0.4% of memory CD8 clonotypes. Estimated clonotype richness was generally larger for naive than for memory subsets. The genetic and exposure-history diversity represented was limited by the small number of donors. Pairwise subsampling led to the expectation that sequencing depth would affect the degree of clonotype sharing among donors. Compared with non-shared clonotypes, clonotypes shared by all four sorted-subset donors had higher generation probabilities. Only blood was sampled, and tissue TCR repertoires likely differ from those in blood.

Using the deep immunoSEQ assay, multiplex PCR amplified TCR CDR3 regions from genomic DNA. For each cell subset, the extracted genomic DNA was distributed evenly across all wells of several immunoSEQ 96-well plates, and each plate served as one replicate. For sorted subsets, about 200 ng genomic DNA, equal to tens of thousands of T cell genomes, was loaded into each replicate PCR. Purified libraries were measured with a Qubit 3.0 fluorometer, size-checked on a Bioanalyzer 2100, and measured again with the KAPA Library Quantification kit. Every immunoSEQ 96-well plate was sequenced on a dedicated single-read 150-cycle Illumina NextSeq 550 flow cell. The paper's processing steps were these. Because the immunoSEQ output held only junctional sequences and lacked quality scores, the filtering could not match the filtering applied to full-length reads. Sequences were annotated with PyIR, a Python wrapper for IgBLAST v1.9, and V/J genes and CDR3 were assigned using IMGT germline references. Reads were filtered out if the reads had weak V/J assignments (E-value above 1e-6), no CDR3, stop codons, out-of-frame junctions, or ambiguous translated residues. V3J clonotypes were defined as sequences sharing the same inferred V gene, J gene, and CDR3 amino acid sequence. Percentage overlap between repertoires was computed as shared unique clonotypes divided by the size of the smaller repertoire. RTK rarefaction, the Chao1 estimator, and Recon v2.1 estimates of unobserved clonotypes were used to assess repertoire richness. Generation probabilities for all TCRbeta clonotypes obtained by the gDNA method from several donors were computed using OLGA. TCRdb carries this immuneACCESS record with in-frame sequences only. Its versions omit some clonotypes, under half of them owing to an unresolved V gene in the studies checked, with the rest unexplained. The DNA gave D and trimming, while V, J and clone size come from that table. In this sample the table shows hundreds of thousands of clones, roughly 94% of which occur a single time. Together, the top ten hold about 24% of the sample.

For the CD8 naive samples, CD45RO-negative cells were positively selected for CCR7, yielding a CD45RA+CCR7+ population from which TemRA cells were excluded. Healthy HIV-negative adults with no recently reported acute infections or vaccinations were included as donors. Every donor was a Caucasian adult living in Nashville, Tennessee, USA. Blood was collected by leukapheresis, and PBMCs were isolated by Ficoll-Histopaque density gradient centrifugation and then cryopreserved in liquid nitrogen vapor phase. Analytical flow cytometry was used to check the purity and quantity of every magnetically sorted T cell population. Genomic DNA was isolated from every sorted fraction and measured by UV absorbance on a Nanodrop 2000c. Including cysteine and phenylalanine, the CDR3 has 13 amino acids. Of the read, only the CDR3 DNA is kept; its 39 bases are in frame from base 1. In the germline V gene, CDR1 corresponds to MDHEN and CDR2 to SYDVKM. V is cut by 6 bases and J by 4 bases, and the space between the germline ends is 12 bases.

Details on this clone: Its antigen is currently not known. No much larger clone is present one base from it, and per-base qualities are unavailable.

The sequence derives from a man younger than 40 in good health. The specimen sequenced was naive CD8+ T cells sorted from blood. The sample's cell subset or site label is to be understood as: CD45RA+CCR7+. The sequence is built from TRBV28 and TRBJ1-2; TRBD1 is perhaps the D gene, given 5 matching bases. CDR3 protein: CASRRQRSYGYTF. The DNA sequence reads TGTGCCAGCAGGCGACAGCGGAGCTATGGCTACACCTTC.